The clone carrying this TCR beta chain has more than one count but fewer than ten. The V end was cut by 2 bases, the J end by 7 bases, with 17 bases between. This CDR3 is built from 15 residues. Germline CDR1 is ENHRY and CDR2 is SYGVKD. The sample comes from a study of response to subunit inactivated influenza vaccine. Each CDR3 protein gets one entry after TCRdb re-called the RT-PCR reads with MiXCR. Of about 500,000 distinct CDR3 sequences listed, approximately 17% are singletons. This sequence was found in a man aged 45 to 75 who received an inactivated influenza vaccine. This rearrangement joins TRBV10-3 to TRBJ1-2; perhaps TRBD1 as D (5 bases). This specimen was CD4+ T cells sorted from PBMCs, taken about 24 months after vaccination. As DNA, the CDR3 is TGTGCCATCAGTGAGGGTCGGGCAGGGATCTCTGGCTACACCTTC. Protein product: CAISEGRAGISGYTF.